The 16 T cell receptor beta chains below were found in one sample sequenced in a study of T cells in Graves' hyperthyroidism and ophthalmopathy (dated by TCRdb to the late 2010s). Library preparation used multiplex PCR. Instrument used: Illumina HiSeq 2000. The TCR beta CDR3 regions were amplified from the RNA transcripts. A first-round RT-PCR of the TCR CDR3 used the HTBI primer set with the Qiagen OneStep RT-PCR kit. The public reads were quality trimmed at Q25 with fastp and then assembled into clones with MiXCR by TCRdb, keeping productive beta chains. CDR3 protein duplicates are merged, each entry listing the most common genes and DNA. The sample table contains more than 450,000 distinct CDR3 sequences; only one count was recorded for 14% of them. The top ten hold more than 11% of the sample. Material: blood. These receptors were collected from a middle-aged woman with Graves' hyperthyroidism.

This clonotype appeared many times. V gene TRBV7-3 combines with J gene TRBJ2-2; perhaps TRBD1 as D (6 bases). The CDR3 sequence is 13 residues long. Germline loops: CDR1 SGHTA, CDR2 FQGTGA. Between the trimmed V and J ends, which lost 3 bases and 6 bases, there was a span of 8 bases. The CDR3 here is CASSFTGPGELFF. CDR3 in DNA: TGTGCCAGCAGCTTCACAGGGCCCGGGGAGCTGTTTTTT. Variable domain in full (rest from reference TRBV7-3 and TRBJ2-2): GAGVSQTPSNKVTEKGKYVELRCDPISGHTALYWYRQSLGQGPEFLIYFQGTGAADDSGLPNDRFFAVRPEGSVSTLKIQRTERGDSAVYLCASSFTGPGELFFGEGSRLTVL.

The V and J genes are TRBV5-1 and TRBJ2-2; TRBD2 aligns across 12 bases. The CDR3 extends over 19 amino acids. V lost 1 base, J lost 5 bases, and 12 bases stayed unmatched. Germline CDR1 is SGHRS and CDR2 is YFSETQ. The chain's CDR3 is CASSLNALRLAGDTGELFF. The CDR3 DNA sequence: TGCGCCAGCAGCTTGAACGCCCTGAGACTAGCGGGAGATACCGGGGAGCTGTTTTTT.

The chain employs TRBV29-1 and TRBJ2-3; D not certain. The CDR3 consists of 13 residues. Per the germline V gene, CDR1 is SQVTM and CDR2 is ANQGSEA. The V and J ends lost 4 bases and 6 bases respectively, with 14 bases between them. The CDR3 nucleotides read TGCAGCGTTGTCCGCGGACCGGAGGATACGCAGTATTTT. It codes for CSVVRGPEDTQYF.

This clonotype was observed a handful of times. This sequence joins TRBV5-6 and TRBJ2-4; D unresolved. CDR1 and CDR2 (germline): SGHDT, YYEEEE. V lost 0 bases and J lost 8, with 15 bases in between. The CDR3 covers 15 residues. The CDR3 nucleotides are TGTGCCAGCAGCTTGGGGCCAGTCGAAGTGGACATTCAGTACTTC. Amino acid sequence: CASSLGPVEVDIQYF.

The sample holds many counts of this clonotype. The V and J genes are TRBV11-2 and TRBJ1-2; D may be TRBD1 (6 bases). From germline, CDR1 is SGHAT and CDR2 FQNNGV. V dropped 2 bases and J dropped 3 bases, with 13 bases sitting between them. The CDR3 has 15 residues. Here the CDR3 reads CASSLIGGADYGYTF. The CDR3 region has the DNA TGTGCCAGCAGCTTAATCGGGGGCGCGGACTATGGCTACACCTTC.

This clonotype has more than one count but fewer than ten. The conserved phenylalanine or tryptophan is not found at the CDR3 terminus, so this likely reflects a read error. The chain joins TRBV3-1 to TRBJ2-1; 10 positions agree with TRBD2. The CDR3 covers 17 residues. V lost 2 bases, J lost 0 bases, and 4 bases stayed unmatched. In germline, CDR1 is LGHDT, CDR2 YNNKEL (reference sequence). CDR3 region: CASSQYGLAASYNEQFL. DNA for the CDR3: TGTGCCAGCAGCCAATACGGACTAGCGGCCTCCTACAATGAGCAGTTCCTC.

This clonotype was recorded a few times. The V call is TRBV27, the J call TRBJ2-3; 10 bases are a match to TRBD1. V was pared by 2 bases and J by 7 bases, with 9 bases of the junction left unmatched. CDR3 size: 16 residues. Germline V gene data show CDR1 as MNHEY and CDR2 as SMNVEV (reference sequence). CDR3 sequence: CASSLPGDRGQNTQYF. The CDR3 DNA reads as TGTGCCAGCAGTTTACCTGGTGACAGGGGGCAAAATACGCAGTATTTT.

This clonotype was observed a few times. The chain has TRBV20-1 and TRBJ2-3; 9 bases match TRBD2. V shed 3 bases, J shed 7 bases, and the junction held 14 bases outside the gene matches. The CDR3 has 16 residues. The germline gives CDR1 DFQATT, CDR2 SNEGSKA (reference sequence). DNA of the CDR3: TGCAGTGCTAGTTTCTCCTTAGCGGGAGCAGTGAATACGCAGTATTTT. Protein: CSASFSLAGAVNTQYF.

The chain joins TRBV2 to TRBJ2-3, with TRBD2 matching over 12 bases. V gave up 6 bases and J gave up 1 base; unmatched junction bases: 5. Germline CDR1 is SNHLY and CDR2 is FYNNEI. CDR3 length equals 16 residues. The CDR3 loop is CASSVLAGGRTDTQYF. CDR3 nucleotides: TGTGCCAGCAGCGTTCTAGCGGGGGGGCGCACAGATACGCAGTATTTT.

The sample holds many counts of this clonotype. V and J are TRBV6-1 and TRBJ2-7, with 12 bases matching TRBD2. CDR1 and CDR2 (germline): MNHNS, SASEGT. V gave up 6 bases and J gave up 2 bases; unmatched junction bases: 8. This CDR3 contains 16 residues. CDR3 sequence reads: CASSGWTSGATYEQYF. The DNA for the CDR3 is TGTGCCAGCAGCGGGTGGACTAGCGGGGCTACCTACGAGCAGTACTTC.

In this sample, this clonotype turned up many times. The chain recombines TRBV7-2 with TRBJ2-3; no reliable D call. The CDR3 loop spans 15 amino acids. V gave up 1 base and J gave up 2 bases, with 10 bases separating them. Germline lookup yields CDR1 SGHTA and CDR2 FQGNSA. CDR3 in amino acids: CASSLDSTTTDTQYF. CDR3 bases: TGTGCCAGCAGCTTAGACTCTACCACCACAGATACGCAGTATTTT.

This clonotype was observed at least ten times. V gene TRBV5-1 combines with J gene TRBJ2-1, with TRBD2 matching over 11 bases. V lost 4 bases, J lost 9 bases, and 21 bases stayed unmatched. Looked up from germline, CDR1 is SGHRS and CDR2 is YFSETQ. This CDR3 spans 19 amino acids. The CDR3 loop reads CASSLFGYLAGGESAEQFF. The DNA of the CDR3 is TGCGCCAGCAGCCTGTTCGGGTATTTAGCGGGAGGGGAGTCAGCTGAGCAGTTCTTC.

The chain is built from TRBV19 and TRBJ2-7; 11 bases align to TRBD2. Germline-derived CDR1 and CDR2 are LNHDA and SQIVND (reference sequence). V gave up 1 base and J gave up 0 bases; unmatched junction bases: 5. This CDR3 has 17 amino acids. The CDR3 spells CASSIGIGTSGSYEQYF. The CDR3 region has the DNA TGTGCCAGTAGTATAGGCATCGGGACTAGCGGCTCCTACGAGCAGTACTTC. Together with reference TRBV19 and TRBJ2-7, the CDR3 gives the full variable domain: DGGITQSPKYLFRKEGQNVTLSCEQNLNHDAMYWYRQDPGQGLRLIYYSQIVNDFQKGDIAEGYSVSREKKESFPLTVTSAQKNPTAFYLCASSIGIGTSGSYEQYFGPGTRLTVT.

Regarding this clonotype: At one boundary the junction diverges from the germline segment, which might be a read error. V gene TRBV7-9 combines with J gene TRBJ1-6; D remains ambiguous. CDR3 size: 16 residues. Germline V lookup: CDR1 SEHNR, CDR2 FQNEAQ (reference sequence). CDR3 in amino acids: CASSPILTPNNSPLHF. CDR3 in DNA: TGCGCCAGCAGCCCTATCTTGACCCCTAATAATTCACCCCTCCACTTT.

The V gene is TRBV7-9, the J gene TRBJ2-1, with unresolved D. CDR1 and CDR2 from the germline V gene are SEHNR and FQNEAQ (reference sequence). V was trimmed by 5 bases and J by 8 bases, leaving 7 bases between them. The CDR3 length is 11 residues. CDR3: CASSATDEQFF. The CDR3 DNA follows: TGTGCCAGCAGCGCAACGGATGAGCAGTTCTTC.

In its sample, this clonotype was seen many times. V usage is TRBV11-2 and J usage is TRBJ2-5; D unclear. V dropped 0 bases and J dropped 5 bases, with 7 bases sitting between them. The CDR3 length is 13 residues. From germline, CDR1 is SGHAT and CDR2 FQNNGV. The chain's CDR3 is CASSLEVSETQYF. CDR3 coding DNA: TGTGCCAGCAGCTTAGAAGTATCCGAGACCCAGTACTTC.